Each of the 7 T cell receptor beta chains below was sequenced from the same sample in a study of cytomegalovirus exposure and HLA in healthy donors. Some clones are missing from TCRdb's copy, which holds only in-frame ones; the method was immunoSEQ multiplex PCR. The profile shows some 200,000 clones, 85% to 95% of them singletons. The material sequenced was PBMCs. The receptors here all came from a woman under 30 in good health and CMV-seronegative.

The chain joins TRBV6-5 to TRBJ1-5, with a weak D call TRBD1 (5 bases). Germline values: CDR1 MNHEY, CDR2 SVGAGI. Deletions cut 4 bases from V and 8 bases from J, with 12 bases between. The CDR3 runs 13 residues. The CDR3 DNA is TGTGCCAGCAGTTCCTACCCGACAGAGCCCCAGCATTTT. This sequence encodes CASSSYPTEPQHF.

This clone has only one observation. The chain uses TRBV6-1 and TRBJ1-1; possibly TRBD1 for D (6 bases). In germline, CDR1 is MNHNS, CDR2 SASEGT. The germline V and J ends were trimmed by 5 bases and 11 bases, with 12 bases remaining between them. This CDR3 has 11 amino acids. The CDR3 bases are TGTGCCAGCAGTAACACAGGGTGGGCTTTCTTT. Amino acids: CASSNTGWAFF.

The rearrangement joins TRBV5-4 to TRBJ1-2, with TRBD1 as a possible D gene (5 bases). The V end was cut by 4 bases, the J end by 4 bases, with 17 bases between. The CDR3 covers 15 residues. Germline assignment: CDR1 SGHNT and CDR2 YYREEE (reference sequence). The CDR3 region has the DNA TGTGCCAGCAGCCCTGGAGGGGCGCGAGGCTATGGCTACACCTTC. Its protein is CASSPGGARGYGYTF.

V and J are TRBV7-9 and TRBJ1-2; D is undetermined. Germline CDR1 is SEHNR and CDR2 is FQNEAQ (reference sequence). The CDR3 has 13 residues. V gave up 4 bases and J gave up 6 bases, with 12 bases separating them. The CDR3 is CASSYRLRDGYTF. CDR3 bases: TGTGCCAGCAGCTACCGCTTGAGAGATGGCTACACCTTC.

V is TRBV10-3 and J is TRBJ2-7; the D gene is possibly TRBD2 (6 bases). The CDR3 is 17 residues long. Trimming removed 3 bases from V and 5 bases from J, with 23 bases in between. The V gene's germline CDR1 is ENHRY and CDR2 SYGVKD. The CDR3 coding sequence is TGTGCCATCAGTGACTCCCCTCCGCGGAGGGATCACAACGAGCAGTACTTC. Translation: CAISDSPPRRDHNEQYF.

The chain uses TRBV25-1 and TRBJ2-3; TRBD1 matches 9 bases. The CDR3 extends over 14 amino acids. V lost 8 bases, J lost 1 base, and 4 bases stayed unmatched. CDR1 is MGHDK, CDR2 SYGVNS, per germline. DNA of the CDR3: TGTGCCAGCTCTTGGGACAGGGGCACAGATACGCAGTATTTT. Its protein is CASSWDRGTDTQYF.

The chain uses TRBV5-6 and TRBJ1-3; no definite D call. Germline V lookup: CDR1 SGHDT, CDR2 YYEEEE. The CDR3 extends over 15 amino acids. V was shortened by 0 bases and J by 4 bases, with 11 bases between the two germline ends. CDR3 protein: CASSLVAGLGNTIYF. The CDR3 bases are TGTGCCAGCAGCTTGGTCGCAGGTCTAGGAAACACCATATATTTT.